The 15 T cell receptor beta chains below come from one sample, sequenced in a study of T cell responses to AZD1222 COVID-19 vaccine. Some clones are missing from TCRdb's copy, which holds only in-frame ones; the method was immunoSEQ multiplex PCR. The table has roughly 120,000 clones, 80% to 90% seen once. The sample here was peripheral blood, taken on day 0 of AZD1222 vaccination. These TCRs come from an adult in good health.

The chain joins TRBV11-3 to TRBJ1-1, with D maybe TRBD1 (5 bases). Germline CDR1 SGHNT, CDR2 YENEEA. V lost 5 bases and J 11 bases, leaving 21 bases between the germline ends. The CDR3 extends over 14 amino acids. CDR3 amino acids: CASSPGLGPQRAFF. CDR3 nucleotides: TGTGCCAGCAGCCCCGGGTTGGGGCCCCAGAGGGCTTTCTTT.

This chain links TRBV7-3 with TRBJ2-1; 11 bases are a match to TRBD2. Looked up from germline, CDR1 is SGHTA and CDR2 is FQGTGA. Trimming cost V 1 base and J 0 bases; bases outside gene matches: 5. The CDR3 loop spans 18 amino acids. Here the CDR3 DNA reads TGTGCCAGCAGCTTAAGGGTTAGCGGGGGGGCCTCCTACAATGAGCAGTTCTTC. Residues: CASSLRVSGGASYNEQFF.

On this clone itself: The sample has other DNA sequences that encode this CDR3 too. The gene calls are TRBV5-1 and TRBJ2-7; 14 bases line up with TRBD2. V lost 4 bases and J lost 3; bases outside the gene matches: 3. Germline CDR1 is SGHRS and CDR2 is YFSETQ. The CDR3 covers 15 residues. This chain's CDR3 is CASSLGLAGDYEQYF. CDR3 DNA: TGCGCCAGCAGCCTGGGACTAGCGGGAGACTACGAGCAGTACTTC.

The J gene is TRBJ2-7, the V gene TRBV2; D may match TRBD1 or TRBD2 (5 bases each). The CDR3 totals 13 residues. V was cut by 6 bases and J by 2 bases, with 11 bases left in between. Germline lookup yields CDR1 SNHLY and CDR2 FYNNEI. CDR3 coding DNA: TGTGCCAGCAGGAGGGACGGACCCTACGAGCAGTACTTC. Protein: CASRRDGPYEQYF.

The V gene is TRBV5-6, the J gene TRBJ1-2, with 9 bases fitting TRBD1. Germline CDR1 and CDR2: SGHDT and YYEEEE. This CDR3 spans 17 amino acids. After removal of 4 bases from V and 5 bases from J, the junction contained 15 bases not matched to a gene. The CDR3 loop is CASSLPGQGPLRYGYTF. CDR3 in DNA: TGTGCCAGCAGCCTTCCGGGACAGGGCCCTTTACGGTATGGCTACACCTTC.

The sample holds a few counts of this clone. This chain uses TRBV10-3 with TRBJ1-2, with 12 bases lining up with TRBD1. The V gene end was trimmed by 8 bases and the J gene end by 8 bases; junction bases not matched to a gene: 12. The CDR3 is 15 amino acids. Germline V lookup: CDR1 ENHRY, CDR2 SYGVKD. The chain's CDR3 is CAIGGMGQGASGYTF. CDR3 DNA: TGTGCCATCGGGGGGATGGGACAGGGGGCGTCCGGCTACACCTTC.

The genes are TRBV7-2 and TRBJ1-3; 9 bases match TRBD1. Germline assignment: CDR1 SGHTA and CDR2 FQGNSA. V shed 5 bases and J 4 bases; nucleotides not matched to a gene: 6. The CDR3 is made up of 15 amino acids. The CDR3 region is CASSVSGQGGNTIYF. CDR3 DNA: TGTGCCAGCAGCGTTTCGGGACAGGGCGGAAACACCATATATTTT.

The V call is TRBV18, the J call TRBJ2-7; 9 bases align to TRBD1. The germline V gene encodes CDR1 KGHSH and CDR2 LQKENI. The CDR3 runs to 15 residues. V shed 3 bases and J 1 base; nucleotides not matched to a gene: 4. Here the CDR3 DNA reads TGTGCCAGCTCACCCACAGGGGGCAAGTCCTACGAGCAGTACTTC. Its translation is CASSPTGGKSYEQYF.

This rearrangement joins TRBV3-1 (or the pseudogene TRBV3-2) to TRBJ1-1; D is ambiguous. The CDR3 loop spans 12 amino acids. V was pared by 3 bases and J by 1 base, with 3 bases between. CDR1 is LGHDT, CDR2 YNNKEL, per germline (reference sequence). The CDR3 is CASSQWNTEAFF. The DNA for the CDR3 is TGTGCCAGCAGCCAGTGGAACACTGAAGCTTTCTTT.

The rearrangement links TRBV3-1 (or the pseudogene TRBV3-2) to TRBJ1-2; TRBD1 matches at 8 bases. The CDR3 has 16 amino acids. Germline V CDR1 and CDR2: LGHDT, YNNKEL (reference sequence). V lost 1 base, J lost 7 bases, and 11 bases stayed unmatched. The CDR3 here is CASSQGRGQGAGGYTF. The CDR3 region has the DNA TGTGCCAGCAGCCAAGGTCGGGGTCAGGGGGCTGGTGGCTACACCTTC.

The chain uses TRBV5-8 and TRBJ1-4; D remains ambiguous. This CDR3 spans 16 amino acids. Germline V gene sequence: CDR1 SGHTS, CDR2 YDEGEE. The V end lost 0 bases, the J end lost 0 bases, and 9 bases lay between the germline ends. The CDR3 nucleotides are TGTGCCAGCAGCTTGGGCACGGGAGCAACTAATGAAAAACTGTTTTTT. Protein sequence: CASSLGTGATNEKLFF.

The CDR3 DNA is TGCGCCAGCAGCTTGTACAGATCGGGTGGCTACACCTTC. This sequence encodes CASSLYRSGGYTF. V is TRBV5-1 and J is TRBJ1-2; the D is unclear. V dropped 1 base and J dropped 7 bases, with 11 bases sitting between them. The CDR3 runs to 13 residues. Germline V gene lookup returns CDR1 SGHRS and CDR2 YFSETQ.

The chain employs TRBV30 and TRBJ2-1, with 14 bases matching TRBD2. The CDR3 spans 15 residues. With 0 bases clipped from V and 6 bases from J, the junction kept 1 base outside the gene matches. The germline gives CDR1 GTSNPN, CDR2 SVGIG (reference sequence). The DNA for the CDR3 is TGTGCCTGGAGTGTAGGACTAGCGGGGGGCAATGAGCAGTTCTTC. This translates into CAWSVGLAGGNEQFF.

The V and J genes are TRBV3-1 (or the pseudogene TRBV3-2) and TRBJ2-3; D gene uncertain. CDR1 and CDR2 (germline): LGHDT, YNNKEL (reference sequence). The CDR3 extends over 14 amino acids. V was cut by 3 bases and J by 0 bases, with 7 bases left in between. This CDR3 reads CASSQGSSTDTQYF. The CDR3 DNA is TGTGCCAGCAGCCAGGGCTCTAGCACAGATACGCAGTATTTT.

The count of this clone is one. The chain couples TRBV12-5 to TRBJ2-3; 14 bases agree with TRBD2. Per germline, CDR1 LGHNT and CDR2 FRNRAP. Trimming cost V 4 bases and J 5 bases; bases outside gene matches: 8. This CDR3 is built from 17 residues. The CDR3 DNA follows: TGTGCTAGTGGTTCTGGGACTAGCGGGAGTCGTGTAGATACGCAGTATTTT. Translation gives CASGSGTSGSRVDTQYF.